This T cell receptor (beta chain) was captured by sequencing in a study of response to subunit inactivated influenza vaccine. This CDR3 contains 15 residues. Trimming at V came to 5 bases and at J to 5 bases, leaving 12 bases not matched to a gene. The germline gives CDR1 DFQATT, CDR2 SNEGSKA (reference sequence). TCRdb redid the calling of the RT-PCR reads with MiXCR, one entry per CDR3 protein. The sample includes approximately 520,000 distinct CDR3 sequences, 25% of them seen just once. V gene TRBV20-1 combines with J gene TRBJ2-5; 9 bases are shared with TRBD2. This specimen was CD4+ T cells sorted from PBMCs, taken 5 to 6 days after vaccination. The TCR was taken from a man in his forties or fifties who received an inactivated influenza vaccine. The CDR3 is CSAGLGGGAVETQYF. The DNA of the CDR3 is TGCAGTGCTGGTCTTGGCGGGGGGGCCGTCGAGACCCAGTACTTC.